A single sample is the source of the 28 T cell receptor beta chains below, sequenced in a study of blood T cell repertoires in COVID-19. Produced via immunoSEQ multiplex PCR; TCRdb's table is partial and in-frame only. Among a few hundred thousand clones, about nine tenths were seen once, and the ten largest hold around 5.9%. What was sequenced was peripheral blood. All receptors derive from a man between 60 and 75 years old with acute or convalescent COVID-19.

The rearrangement joins TRBV28 to TRBJ2-3; tentative D call: TRBD2 (6 bases). CDR3 length: 13 residues. Trimming cost V 8 bases and J 3 bases, with 12 bases left between them. Germline V gene data show CDR1 as MDHEN and CDR2 as SYDVKM. CDR3 in amino acids: CASVPGVTDTQYF. Here the CDR3 DNA reads TGTGCCAGCGTACCGGGGGTTACAGATACGCAGTATTTT.

In this sample, this clone turned up once. The V and J genes are TRBV30 and TRBJ2-5, with 12 bases identical to TRBD1. Germline trimming cut 4 bases from V and 5 bases from J; bases unmatched to any gene: 8. This CDR3 region has 15 residues. Germline CDR1 and CDR2: GTSNPN and SVGIG (reference sequence). The chain's CDR3 is CAWTSGTGGRETQYF. The CDR3 DNA reads TGTGCCTGGACCTCGGGGACAGGGGGCAGGGAGACCCAGTACTTC.

The rearrangement uses TRBV27 and TRBJ2-2; D is unclear. The ends were cut back, 5 bases at V and 1 base at J, with 2 bases in the middle. Germline V CDR1 and CDR2: MNHEY, SMNVEV (reference sequence). The CDR3 runs 12 residues. CDR3 bases: TGTGCCAGCAGTCAGAACACCGGGGAGCTGTTTTTT. Its translation: CASSQNTGELFF.

The V and J genes are TRBV21-1 and TRBJ2-2; the table names TRBD1, a call not compared with the DNA. TRBV21-1 is tagged as a pseudogene. CDR3 length: 16 amino acids. CDR3 in amino acids: CASSKGPGQSTGELFF. The CDR3 coding sequence is TGTGCCAGCAGCAAAGGTCCGGGACAGAGCACCGGGGAGCTGTTTTTT.

The V call is TRBV5-1, the J call TRBJ1-2, with TRBD1 matching 8 bases. V gave up 0 bases and J gave up 4 bases; unmatched junction bases: 5. This CDR3 has 15 residues. CDR1 is SGHRS, CDR2 YFSETQ, per germline. The DNA of the CDR3 is TGCGCCAGCAGCTTGGGGGGACAGGACATCTATGGCTACACCTTC. It translates to CASSLGGQDIYGYTF.

This rearrangement joins TRBV6-2 or TRBV6-3 to TRBJ2-1; TRBD1 matches 10 bases. Trimming at V came to 4 bases and at J to 3 bases, leaving 6 bases not matched to a gene. The CDR3 runs 16 residues. Germline CDR1 and CDR2: MNHEY and SVGEGT. The CDR3 DNA reads as TGTGCCAGCAGTTCACCGGGACAGGGGTTCTACAATGAGCAGTTCTTC. Translating gives CASSSPGQGFYNEQFF.

This chain joins TRBV6-5 and TRBJ2-7; a possible D gene is TRBD1 (6 bases). V lost 0 bases to trimming and J lost 3 bases, with 9 bases between them. The CDR3 has 14 residues. CDR1 is MNHEY and CDR2 is SVGAGI in the germline V gene. This CDR3 is CASSYSRTVYEQYF. Written as DNA, the CDR3 is TGTGCCAGCAGTTACTCGAGGACAGTCTACGAGCAGTACTTC.

The CDR3 DNA is TGTGCCAGCAGTACAGGGAGCGCCTCCTATGGCTACACCTTC. It translates to CASSTGSASYGYTF. The V call is TRBV6-5, the J call TRBJ1-2; D might be TRBD1 (6 bases). Germline V gene sequence: CDR1 MNHEY, CDR2 SVGAGI. V dropped 5 bases and J dropped 4 bases, with 14 bases sitting between them. The CDR3 sequence is 14 residues long.

The table lists this clone with a count of one. The V and J genes are TRBV5-1 and TRBJ1-1; D uncertain. Trimming took off 0 bases at V and 6 bases at J, with 9 bases between the two ends. The CDR3 runs 13 residues. Germline CDR1 is SGHRS and CDR2 is YFSETQ. CDR3 in DNA: TGCGCCAGCAGCTTGGTCGGGAGCGCTGAAGCTTTCTTT. This codes for CASSLVGSAEAFF.

A single count supports this clone. The V call is TRBV11-2, the J call TRBJ2-7; perhaps TRBD1 as D (7 bases). V lost 2 bases to trimming and J lost 2 bases, with 19 bases between them. The CDR3 length is 17 residues. Germline loops: CDR1 SGHAT, CDR2 FQNNGV. The CDR3 coding sequence is TGTGCCAGCAGCTTATCGTTAGTGCGGGACAGCACCTACGAGCAGTACTTC. Protein sequence: CASSLSLVRDSTYEQYF. Together with reference TRBV11-2 and TRBJ2-7, the CDR3 gives the full variable domain: EAGVAQSPRYKIIEKRQSVAFWCNPISGHATLYWYQQILGQGPKLLIQFQNNGVVDDSQLPKDRFSAERLKGVDSTLKIQPAKLEDSAVYLCASSLSLVRDSTYEQYFGPGTRLTVT.

The chain recombines TRBV4-2 with TRBJ2-1; D is uncertain. The CDR3 is 12 residues long. With 2 bases removed from V and 6 bases from J, the gap between germline ends came to 5 bases. In germline, CDR1 is LGHNA, CDR2 YNFKEQ. The CDR3 protein is CASSQSRNEQFF. The CDR3 DNA reads as TGTGCCAGCAGCCAAAGCCGCAATGAGCAGTTCTTC.

The chain couples TRBV3-1 (or the pseudogene TRBV3-2) to TRBJ1-2, with 8 bases that match TRBD1. J was trimmed by 5 bases and V by 3 bases; bases with no gene match: 8. This CDR3 has 15 residues. CDR1 and CDR2 (germline): LGHDT, YNNKEL (reference sequence). The CDR3 DNA sequence: TGTGCCAGCAGCCAGCCCGGGACAGGAGGGTATGGCTACACCTTC. This gives the protein CASSQPGTGGYGYTF.

This clone was counted a single time. In DNA form, the CDR3 reads TGCGCCAGCAGCCAAGAGACAGGCAGCCAAGAGACCCAGTACTTC. Its protein is CASSQETGSQETQYF. The chain combines TRBV4-3 with TRBJ2-5, with D possibly being TRBD1 (6 bases). The CDR3 loop spans 15 amino acids. Germline lookup yields CDR1 LGHNA and CDR2 YSLEER. V lost 0 bases and J lost 1, with 9 bases in between.

The chain couples TRBV6-5 to TRBJ1-2, with a tentative D call TRBD1 (5 bases). Germline loops: CDR1 MNHEY, CDR2 SVGAGI. V dropped 8 bases and J dropped 7 bases, with 17 bases sitting between them. The CDR3 consists of 13 residues. The CDR3 loop is CASRGGGRGGYTF. The CDR3 DNA is TGTGCCAGCCGGGGCGGGGGTCGAGGTGGCTACACCTTC.

The CDR3 sequence: CASSQDRGSPDTQYF. As DNA, the CDR3 is TGTGCCAGCAGTCAGGACAGGGGATCCCCAGATACGCAGTATTTT. The chain is built from TRBV2 and TRBJ2-3; the match to TRBD1 covers 9 bases. The CDR3 spans 15 residues. The V gene's germline CDR1 is SNHLY and CDR2 FYNNEI. Trimming cost V 5 bases and J 4 bases; bases outside gene matches: 7. The full variable domain, completed using reference TRBV2 and TRBJ2-3, is EPEVTQTPSHQVTQMGQEVILRCVPISNHLYFYWYRQILGQKVEFLVSFYNNEISEKSEIFDDQFSVERPDGSNFTLKIRSTKLEDSAMYFCASSQDRGSPDTQYFGPGTRLTVL.

The gene calls are TRBV10-3 and TRBJ2-5, with TRBD2 matching 7 bases. The CDR3 has 13 amino acids. V shed 8 bases and J 5 bases; nucleotides not matched to a gene: 8. Per the germline V gene, CDR1 is ENHRY and CDR2 is SYGVKD. The CDR3 protein is CAIALGRGETQYF. In DNA, the CDR3 is TGTGCCATCGCGCTGGGGCGGGGGGAGACCCAGTACTTC.

The chain recombines TRBV28 with TRBJ1-1, with 7 bases that match TRBD1. CDR1 MDHEN and CDR2 SYDVKM come from the germline V gene. The CDR3 contains 13 residues. V shed 6 bases and J 10 bases; nucleotides not matched to a gene: 11. In DNA form, the CDR3 reads TGTGCCAGCAGCCCCTTACAGGGGAGAGGAGCTTTCTTT. Amino acid sequence: CASSPLQGRGAFF.

This clone was observed a single time. The rearrangement uses TRBV5-1 and TRBJ1-1, with D maybe TRBD1 (6 bases). The CDR3 is 13 amino acids. V lost 3 bases to trimming and J lost 3 bases, with 9 bases between them. In germline, CDR1 is SGHRS, CDR2 YFSETQ. CDR3: CASSSQGYTEAFF. CDR3 DNA: TGCGCCAGCAGCTCGCAGGGGTACACTGAAGCTTTCTTT.

For the CDR3, the DNA is TGTGCATACAGGGGTAACTATGGCTACACCTTC. Translated: CAYRGNYGYTF. The chain is built from TRBV28 and TRBJ1-2, with 7 nucleotides matching TRBD1. There are 11 residues in the CDR3. Germline V gene lookup returns CDR1 MDHEN and CDR2 SYDVKM.

The count of this clone is one. J is TRBJ1-1 and V is TRBV27; TRBD1 matches 7 bases. The CDR3 consists of 13 residues. The J segment lost 5 bases and the V segment lost 6 bases, leaving 6 bases of the junction unmatched. The germline CDR1 and CDR2 sequences are MNHEY and SMNVEV (reference sequence). CDR3 in DNA: TGTGCCAGCAGCGTCAGGGGACAGACTGAAGCTTTCTTT. Translated, it gives CASSVRGQTEAFF.

The chain recombines TRBV29-1 with TRBJ1-1; 8 positions match TRBD1. The V and J ends lost 6 bases and 4 bases, in that order; junction bases with no gene match: 4. The CDR3 covers 12 residues. Per germline, CDR1 SQVTM and CDR2 ANQGSEA. The CDR3 spells CSVSQGGTEAFF. The CDR3 nucleotides are TGCAGCGTGTCACAGGGGGGCACTGAAGCTTTCTTT.

The rearrangement uses TRBV6-6 and TRBJ1-3, with unresolved D. There are 15 residues in the CDR3. Looked up from germline, CDR1 is MNHNY and CDR2 is SVGAGI (reference sequence). The V gene lost 7 bases and the J gene lost 0 bases, with 13 bases spanning the gap. The CDR3 region has the DNA TGTGCCAGCACCATCGAGGGCATCTCTGGAAACACCATATATTTT. The encoded protein is CASTIEGISGNTIYF.

CDR3 residues: CASSKIGILAGVSGELFF. As DNA, the CDR3 is TGTGCCAGCAGCAAAATTGGGATACTAGCGGGAGTGAGCGGGGAGCTGTTTTTT. The V gene is TRBV21-1, the J gene TRBJ2-2; TRBD2 is the table's D call and was not checked against the DNA. TRBV21-1 is a recognized pseudogene. CDR3 length equals 18 residues.

V is TRBV2 and J is TRBJ2-3; 10 bases are a match to TRBD2. This CDR3 comprises 15 residues. J lost 5 bases, V lost 9 bases, and 11 bases had no gene match. Germline V lookup: CDR1 SNHLY, CDR2 FYNNEI. Written as DNA, the CDR3 is TGTGCCAGTGGGGGGCCTAGCGGGAGTCAAGATACGCAGTATTTT. Translating gives CASGGPSGSQDTQYF.

The gene calls are TRBV3-1 (or the pseudogene TRBV3-2) and TRBJ1-4; D may be TRBD1 (5 bases). This CDR3 is built from 16 residues. Germline assignment: CDR1 LGHDT and CDR2 YNNKEL (reference sequence). V was cut by 0 bases and J by 10 bases, with 18 bases left in between. CDR3 region: CASSQDDNVWGGKLFF. The CDR3 bases are TGTGCCAGCAGCCAAGACGACAACGTCTGGGGGGGAAAACTGTTTTTT.

This chain joins TRBV5-6 and TRBJ1-2; D gene ambiguous. Germline V CDR1 and CDR2: SGHDT, YYEEEE. Trimming shortened V by 4 bases and J by 8 bases, and 21 bases separated the two germline ends. CDR3 size: 15 residues. For the CDR3, the DNA is TGTGCCAGCAGCAACTCCGGGAGTCCATCCGGAGGCTACACCTTC. It translates to CASSNSGSPSGGYTF.

The chain joins TRBV7-2 to TRBJ2-3; a weak D match, TRBD2 (5 bases). Trimming took 2 bases from V and 3 from J, leaving 15 bases between them. Germline V gives CDR1 SGHTA, CDR2 FQGNSA. The CDR3 spans 16 residues. DNA of the CDR3: TGTGCCAGCAGCTTAATTTCGGGGATACGTACAGATACGCAGTATTTT. It encodes CASSLISGIRTDTQYF.

This clone appeared a few times. V gene TRBV9 combines with J gene TRBJ1-5; D remains ambiguous. The germline gives CDR1 SGDLS, CDR2 YYNGEE. The V gene lost 3 bases and the J gene lost 5 bases, with 9 bases spanning the gap. The CDR3 runs to 13 residues. CDR3 loop: CASSAQGDQPQHF. The CDR3 coding sequence is TGTGCCAGCAGCGCTCAAGGAGATCAGCCCCAGCATTTT.